The following is a TCR beta chain sequence with its context. This record belongs to a study of CD8 T cells in Susac syndrome. Study at large: Each patient with Susac syndrome, at the time of blood draw, was therapy-naive, on corticosteroids, or on intravenous immunoglobulin alone.

Random hexamers served to reverse transcribe roughly 0.45 to 1 ug RNA. TCRdb used MiXCR to reprocess the immunoSEQ multiplex PCR reads, holding one entry per CDR3 protein. Among hundreds of thousands of distinct CDR3 sequences listed, about 96% were seen once. This CDR3 comprises 12 residues. Germline lookup yields CDR1 KGHDR and CDR2 SFDVKD. The V and J ends lost 10 bases and 7 bases respectively, with 12 bases between them. The genes are TRBV24-1 and TRBJ2-2; tentative D call: TRBD2 (5 bases). The clonotype originates from a human donor with Susac syndrome. Sequencing used CD4+ T cells from PBMCs. The CDR3 loop is CATEGANGELFF. The CDR3 DNA is TGTGCCACAGAGGGAGCCAACGGGGAGCTGTTTTTT.